One sample yielded the 10 T cell receptor beta chains listed below, sequenced in a study of blood T cells in healthy people across ages. With a J-beta primer mix and a sample-barcoded 5' primer, a second PCR ran roughly 6 to 11 cycles. TCRdb ran MiXCR on the 5' RACE reads and lists one entry per CDR3 protein. The sample consists of about 1.7 million distinct CDR3 sequences, roughly 30% of them appearing once. The specimen sequenced was blood. Source of these receptors: a woman in her twenties or thirties in good health.

This clonotype appeared a few times. CDR3 region: CASRIAGDEQFF. CDR3 in DNA: TGTGCCAGCAGGATCGCTGGCGATGAGCAGTTCTTC. V and J are TRBV7-2 and TRBJ2-1, with unresolved D. Trimming shortened V by 6 bases and J by 8 bases, and 11 bases separated the two germline ends. The CDR3 contains 12 residues. Germline CDR1 and CDR2: SGHTA and FQGNSA.

A remark on this clonotype: Sequence at one end of the junction differs from germline and may be a read error. The rearrangement joins TRBV5-1 to TRBJ2-7; the match to TRBD1 covers 7 bases. Per germline, CDR1 SGHRS and CDR2 YFSETQ. CDR3 length: 14 residues. CDR3 region: CAGSLDRLSYEQYF. In nucleotides, the CDR3 is TGCGCCGGCAGCTTGGACAGGCTCTCCTACGAGCAGTACTTC.

The V gene is TRBV28, the J gene TRBJ2-1; 8 bases align to TRBD2. Germline-derived CDR1 and CDR2 are MDHEN and SYDVKM. Trimming removed 5 bases from V and 5 bases from J; junction bases left unmatched: 11. The CDR3 is 16 residues long. CDR3 bases: TGTGCCAGCAGTCCCCACGGGGGGGTTAGGCACAATGAGCAGTTCTTC. Its protein is CASSPHGGVRHNEQFF.

This clonotype was seen just once. This chain joins TRBV20-1 and TRBJ2-3; the match to TRBD2 covers 9 bases. With V trimmed by 5 bases and J by 4 bases, 10 bases remained unmatched. The V gene's germline CDR1 is DFQATT and CDR2 SNEGSKA (reference sequence). The CDR3 consists of 15 residues. The CDR3 sequence is CSAPSGNTGPDTQYF. The DNA for the CDR3 is TGCAGTGCTCCTAGCGGGAATACCGGCCCAGATACGCAGTATTTT.

The chain recombines TRBV21-1 with TRBJ2-1; TRBD1 was called by the table and not checked on the DNA. TRBV21-1 is recorded as a pseudogene. The CDR3 spans 15 residues. CDR3 loop: CASSPGATPCNEQFF. CDR3 DNA sequence: TGTGCCAGCAGCCCCGGTGCGACCCCCTGTAATGAGCAGTTCTTC.

This clonotype has more than one count but fewer than ten. The chain links TRBV4-1 to TRBJ1-1, with D hard to call. CDR3 size: 15 residues. CDR1 is MGHRA and CDR2 is YSYEKL in the germline V gene. V gave up 0 bases and J gave up 1 base, with 9 bases separating them. The chain's CDR3 is CASSQEWPSNTEAFF. The CDR3 region has the DNA TGCGCCAGCAGCCAAGAATGGCCCTCGAACACTGAAGCTTTCTTT.

The genes are TRBV21-1 and TRBJ2-4; the D call in the table, TRBD1, was not verified against the DNA. TRBJ2-7 matches the DNA end more closely, so the J call is doubtful. TRBV21-1 is classified as a pseudogene. The CDR3 spans 14 residues. CDR3: CASSNCGVPYEQYF. The DNA for the CDR3 is TGTGCCAGCAGCAATTGCGGGGTCCCCTACGAGCAGTACTTC.

This clonotype was picked up one time. The chain is built from TRBV6-6 and TRBJ2-3; D is perhaps TRBD2 (6 bases). Trimming removed 4 bases at V and 1 base at J, with 9 bases between. Germline CDR1 is MNHNY and CDR2 is SVGAGI (reference sequence). There are 14 residues in the CDR3. The CDR3 sequence is CASSWRGRTDTQYF. CDR3 nucleotides: TGTGCCAGCAGTTGGCGGGGACGCACAGATACGCAGTATTTT.

This clonotype was seen a few times. This rearrangement joins TRBV29-1 to TRBJ1-1; possible D gene TRBD1, 6 bases. Trimming cost V 2 bases and J 4 bases, with 14 bases left between them. Germline loops: CDR1 SQVTM, CDR2 ANQGSEA. The CDR3 sequence is 14 residues long. The CDR3 DNA reads TGCAGCGTTGAAAAGGGGGTCGTTGGCACTGAAGCTTTCTTT. This codes for CSVEKGVVGTEAFF.

This clonotype was picked up many times. The chain links TRBV29-1 to TRBJ2-5; 7 bases match TRBD2. V lost 8 bases, J lost 1 base, and 7 bases stayed unmatched. CDR1 SQVTM and CDR2 ANQGSEA come from the germline V gene. The CDR3 covers 13 residues. This CDR3 is CSQQPGGQETQYF. In DNA, the CDR3 is TGCAGCCAACAACCGGGGGGCCAAGAGACCCAGTACTTC.